The clone carrying this T cell receptor (beta chain) was seen more than once but under ten times. PBMCs were collected from an approximately 9.3 ml volume of fresh peripheral blood. Germline values: CDR1 SGDLS, CDR2 YYNGEE. CDR3 length: 16 residues. Trimming took 3 bases from V and 0 from J; bases not matched to a gene: 4. The sample belongs to a study of T cells in Graves' hyperthyroidism and ophthalmopathy. Template material for amplifying TCR beta CDR3 regions consisted of RNA transcripts. During a first-round RT-PCR of the TCR CDR3, the HTBI primer set was used. TCRdb re-derived calls from the multiplex PCR reads in MiXCR, one entry per CDR3 protein. The sample shows a few hundred thousand distinct CDR3 sequences, about 14% of them seen only once.

The genes are TRBV9 and TRBJ2-3, with 10 positions matching TRBD2. This TCR came from a woman aged 30 to 39 with Graves' ophthalmopathy. The sample consisted of blood. The CDR3 sequence: CASSGKAGGSTDTQYF. The CDR3 nucleotides are TGTGCCAGCAGCGGAAAAGCGGGGGGGAGCACAGATACGCAGTATTTT. Full variable domain (remainder filled in from reference TRBV9 and TRBJ2-3): DSGVTQTPKHLITATGQRVTLRCSPRSGDLSVYWYQQSLDQGLQFLIQYYNGEERAKGNILERFSAQQFPDLHSELNLSSLELGDSALYFCASSGKAGGSTDTQYFGPGTRLTVL.